The 26 T cell receptor beta chains below all came from one sample that was sequenced in a study of PD-1 blockade in classical Hodgkin lymphoma. Measured with immunoSEQ multiplex PCR; TCRdb has only the in-frame clones, and not every one. In the table there are approximately 80,000 clones, approximately 88% of which are singletons. All patients experienced relapse after autologous stem cell transplantation, and brentuximab vedotin exposure was variable. The sequencing used peripheral blood mononuclear cells (PBMCs), collected at baseline. The source is a human donor with classical Hodgkin lymphoma.

V and J are TRBV28 and TRBJ1-2; 12 bases are shared with TRBD1. Germline CDR1 and CDR2: MDHEN and SYDVKM. Unmatched junction bases numbered 14, after V lost 9 bases and J lost 6 bases. The CDR3 runs to 16 residues. This chain's CDR3 is CASSYWGQGADDGYTF. CDR3 nucleotide sequence: TGTGCCAGTTCTTATTGGGGACAGGGGGCGGACGATGGCTACACCTTC.

V is TRBV10-1 and J is TRBJ2-7; D gene uncertain. The V gene lost 2 bases and the J gene lost 0 bases, with 11 bases spanning the gap. CDR1 and CDR2 from the germline V gene are WNHNN and SYGVQD (reference sequence). The CDR3 extends over 15 amino acids. CDR3 sequence (DNA): TGCGCCAGCAGTGAGACCCCAGAGAGCTCCTACGAGCAGTACTTC. The encoded protein is CASSETPESSYEQYF.

The rearrangement joins TRBV29-1 to TRBJ2-1; 11 nucleotides match TRBD2. V lost 2 bases and J lost 11; bases outside the gene matches: 8. The CDR3 is 14 residues long. CDR1 SQVTM and CDR2 ANQGSEA come from the germline V gene. In nucleotides, the CDR3 is TGCAGCGTTGAAAGGCTAGCGGGAGGCAAGCAGCAGTTCTTC. It translates to CSVERLAGGKQQFF.

This chain connects TRBV27 to TRBJ1-2, with D uncertain. Germline assignment: CDR1 MNHEY and CDR2 SMNVEV (reference sequence). Between the trimmed V and J ends, which lost 6 bases and 2 bases, there was a span of 13 bases. The CDR3 loop spans 14 amino acids. The CDR3 sequence: CASSPLSDNYGYTF. The CDR3 DNA is TGTGCCAGCAGCCCCCTATCGGACAACTATGGCTACACCTTC.

The V gene is TRBV4-2, the J gene TRBJ1-5; D possibly corresponds to TRBD1 (5 bases). The V end was cut by 1 base, the J end by 6 bases, with 13 bases between. The germline V gene encodes CDR1 LGHNA and CDR2 YNFKEQ. The length of the CDR3 is 15 residues. The CDR3 bases are TGTGCCAGCAGCCAAGGCGTCAGGGAAACTCAGCCCCAGCATTTT. Translation gives CASSQGVRETQPQHF.

V and J are TRBV19 and TRBJ1-5; D not certain. The germline V gene encodes CDR1 LNHDA and CDR2 SQIVND (reference sequence). V lost 3 bases and J 5 bases, leaving 11 bases between the germline ends. The CDR3 loop spans 14 amino acids. The CDR3 DNA reads TGTGCCAGTAGTATGGTAAATCTCGATCAGCCCCAGCATTTT. Protein sequence: CASSMVNLDQPQHF. The full variable domain, rest sourced from reference TRBV19 and TRBJ1-5, is DGGITQSPKYLFRKEGQNVTLSCEQNLNHDAMYWYRQDPGQGLRLIYYSQIVNDFQKGDIAEGYSVSREKKESFPLTVTSAQKNPTAFYLCASSMVNLDQPQHFGDGTRLSIL.

CDR3 amino acids: CSAQSTSGREFF. The CDR3 DNA is TGCAGCGCCCAATCGACTAGCGGGAGAGAGTTCTTC. This chain links TRBV29-1 with TRBJ2-1, with TRBD2 matching over 12 bases. Unmatched junction bases numbered 9, after V lost 7 bases and J lost 14 bases. Looked up from germline, CDR1 is SQVTM and CDR2 is ANQGSEA. The CDR3 spans 12 residues.

The gene calls are TRBV10-3 and TRBJ2-1; 10 bases map to TRBD2. CDR1 is ENHRY, CDR2 SYGVKD, per germline. This CDR3 is built from 15 residues. After removal of 4 bases from V and 4 bases from J, the junction contained 4 bases not matched to a gene. The CDR3 loop reads CAISATSGIYNEQFF. Here the CDR3 DNA reads TGTGCCATCAGTGCAACTAGCGGGATTTACAATGAGCAGTTCTTC.

There are a few counts of this clone. The chain couples TRBV30 to TRBJ1-2; TRBD1 might be the D (6 bases). The germline V gene encodes CDR1 GTSNPN and CDR2 SVGIG (reference sequence). The CDR3 loop spans 14 amino acids. Between the trimmed V and J ends, which lost 0 bases and 2 bases, there was a span of 10 bases. DNA of the CDR3: TGTGCCTGGAGTGTAAGGACAGCAAACTATGGCTACACCTTC. Translation gives CAWSVRTANYGYTF.

The V call is TRBV2, the J call TRBJ1-3; D uncertain. Germline V gene sequence: CDR1 SNHLY, CDR2 FYNNEI. The V gene lost 0 bases and the J gene lost 3 bases, with 21 bases spanning the gap. The CDR3 length is 19 residues. This chain's CDR3 is CASSEASFFGPGGGNTIYF. The CDR3 DNA follows: TGTGCCAGCAGTGAAGCCTCCTTCTTCGGCCCGGGAGGTGGAAACACCATATATTTT.

The J gene is TRBJ1-1, the V gene TRBV4-1, with D perhaps TRBD1 (5 bases). The CDR3 length is 16 residues. Trimming took off 3 bases at V and 1 base at J, with 15 bases between the two ends. Germline CDR1 is MGHRA and CDR2 is YSYEKL. CDR3: CASSHSPGPTNTEAFF. In DNA form, the CDR3 reads TGCGCCAGCAGCCATTCTCCGGGACCGACGAACACTGAAGCTTTCTTT.

The rearrangement links TRBV7-2 to TRBJ2-2, with 10 bases matching TRBD2. The trim removed 0 bases at V and 1 base at J, leaving 8 bases unmatched. The germline V gene encodes CDR1 SGHTA and CDR2 FQGNSA. This CDR3 contains 19 residues. CDR3 loop: CASSLARLAGGGNTGELFF. Written as DNA, the CDR3 is TGTGCCAGCAGCTTAGCTAGATTAGCGGGAGGAGGGAACACCGGGGAGCTGTTTTTT.

The chain links TRBV11-2 to TRBJ1-3; the D is unclear. This CDR3 region has 18 residues. The V and J ends lost 2 bases and 2 bases respectively, with 19 bases between them. Germline V gene sequence: CDR1 SGHAT, CDR2 FQNNGV. The DNA for the CDR3 is TGTGCCAGCAGCTTACCCCCGTGGGCCTACCCACCTGGAAACACCATATATTTT. Its protein is CASSLPPWAYPPGNTIYF.

J is TRBJ2-3 and V is TRBV5-1; TRBD1 aligns across 8 bases. V lost 4 bases to trimming and J lost 2 bases; unmatched junction nucleotides: 6. The CDR3 totals 15 residues. Germline values: CDR1 SGHRS, CDR2 YFSETQ. CDR3 amino acids: CASSPWTGITDTQYF. The CDR3 nucleotides read TGCGCCAGCAGCCCTTGGACAGGGATCACAGATACGCAGTATTTT.

The chain has TRBV7-2 and TRBJ2-7; D unclear. V was trimmed by 3 bases and J by 3 bases, leaving 6 bases between them. This CDR3 contains 12 residues. Per the germline V gene, CDR1 is SGHTA and CDR2 is FQGNSA. The DNA for the CDR3 is TGTGCCAGCAGCTTCGACCACTACGAGCAGTACTTC. Translated, it gives CASSFDHYEQYF.

This clone was observed once. The V gene is TRBV5-1, the J gene TRBJ2-1; D possibly corresponds to TRBD1 (6 bases). This CDR3 region has 16 residues. Germline V lookup: CDR1 SGHRS, CDR2 YFSETQ. V was clipped by 5 bases and J by 4 bases, with 19 bases between them. In DNA, the CDR3 is TGCGCCAGCAGGGTATCCCCGGGACAAATATACAATGAGCAGTTCTTC. Protein: CASRVSPGQIYNEQFF.

Only one count was recorded for this clone. The chain has TRBV10-2 and TRBJ2-1, with a possible D match to TRBD1 (5 bases). The V gene's germline CDR1 is WSHSY and CDR2 SAAADI. The CDR3 covers 14 residues. The V end was cut by 7 bases, the J end by 2 bases, with 12 bases between. The CDR3 loop reads CASNMDIAYNEQFF. The CDR3 region has the DNA TGCGCCAGCAATATGGACATTGCCTACAATGAGCAGTTCTTC.

This chain links TRBV19 with TRBJ1-5; D might be TRBD1 (5 bases). Germline CDR1 LNHDA, CDR2 SQIVND (reference sequence). The CDR3 is 15 amino acids. Trimming stripped 3 bases from V and 0 bases from J, with 9 bases between. CDR3: CASSIGHHSNQPQHF. In nucleotides, the CDR3 is TGTGCCAGTAGTATCGGACACCATAGCAATCAGCCCCAGCATTTT. The complete variable domain, with remaining parts taken from reference TRBV19 and TRBJ1-5, reads DGGITQSPKYLFRKEGQNVTLSCEQNLNHDAMYWYRQDPGQGLRLIYYSQIVNDFQKGDIAEGYSVSREKKESFPLTVTSAQKNPTAFYLCASSIGHHSNQPQHFGDGTRLSIL.

J is TRBJ1-1 and V is TRBV7-2; D not resolved. Germline assignment: CDR1 SGHTA and CDR2 FQGNSA. V shed 2 bases and J shed 1 base, with 8 bases lying between them. This CDR3 has 14 amino acids. The CDR3: CASSLFRKNTEAFF. In DNA, the CDR3 is TGTGCCAGCAGCTTATTCCGCAAGAACACTGAAGCTTTCTTT.

The rearrangement links TRBV30 to TRBJ1-5; maybe TRBD1 (6 bases). Trimming removed 3 bases at V and 6 bases at J, with 12 bases between. Germline CDR1 is GTSNPN and CDR2 is SVGIG (reference sequence). This CDR3 is 13 amino acids long. For the CDR3, the DNA is TGTGCCTGGAGAGCACAGGGAACTCAGCCCCAGCATTTT. This codes for CAWRAQGTQPQHF.

This clone is medium-sized (0.01 to 0.1%) within its sample. The rearrangement links TRBV5-6 to TRBJ1-3, with D possibly being TRBD1 (6 bases). Germline V gene lookup returns CDR1 SGHDT and CDR2 YYEEEE. V was shortened by 5 bases and J by 2 bases, with 17 bases between the two germline ends. The CDR3 has 16 residues. This CDR3 reads CASSTGPLPTGNTIYF. The CDR3 DNA reads TGTGCCAGCAGTACAGGGCCTTTGCCGACTGGAAACACCATATATTTT.

The rearrangement uses TRBV7-2 and TRBJ1-2; D unclear. Trimming stripped 4 bases from V and 2 bases from J, with 11 bases between. CDR1 SGHTA and CDR2 FQGNSA come from the germline V gene. The CDR3 length is 14 residues. CDR3 amino acids: CASSSGVGNYGYTF. The CDR3 DNA reads as TGTGCCAGCAGCTCTGGGGTGGGGAACTATGGCTACACCTTC.

The V and J genes are TRBV25-1 and TRBJ1-1, with TRBD1 identical over 8 bases. Germline V gene sequence: CDR1 MGHDK, CDR2 SYGVNS. The CDR3 consists of 16 residues. The V and J ends lost 6 bases and 0 bases, in that order; junction bases with no gene match: 9. The CDR3 DNA is TGTGCCAGCAGGGGGGTTGACAGGGGAATGAACACTGAAGCTTTCTTT. The encoded protein is CASRGVDRGMNTEAFF.

The chain couples TRBV7-2 to TRBJ2-3; 8 bases are a match to TRBD1. CDR1 is SGHTA, CDR2 FQGNSA, per germline. The CDR3 is 15 amino acids. The V and J ends lost 5 bases and 0 bases, in that order; junction bases with no gene match: 4. CDR3 region: CASSPRQGSTDTQYF. The CDR3 region has the DNA TGTGCCAGCAGCCCCAGACAGGGGAGCACAGATACGCAGTATTTT.

The chain joins TRBV9 to TRBJ2-1; TRBD2 agrees at 10 bases. The CDR3 covers 17 residues. Per the germline V gene, CDR1 is SGDLS and CDR2 is YYNGEE. V gave up 2 bases and J gave up 6 bases; unmatched junction bases: 11. The CDR3 sequence: CASSVGGGLATANEQFF. The CDR3 nucleotides are TGTGCCAGCAGCGTCGGAGGGGGACTAGCGACGGCCAATGAGCAGTTCTTC.

The chain has TRBV28 and TRBJ2-1; no reliable D call. CDR3 length: 12 amino acids. Germline V lookup: CDR1 MDHEN, CDR2 SYDVKM. The ends were cut back, 3 bases at V and 6 bases at J, with 6 bases in the middle. The CDR3, as DNA: TGTGCCAGCAGTTTTTACGTCAATGAGCAGTTCTTC. Protein product: CASSFYVNEQFF. The full variable domain, rest sourced from reference TRBV28 and TRBJ2-1, is DVKVTQSSRYLVKRTGEKVFLECVQDMDHENMFWYRQDPGLGLRLIYFSYDVKMKEKGDIPEGYSVSREKKERFSLILESASTNQTSMYLCASSFYVNEQFFGPGTRLTVL.